Listed below are T cell receptor beta chains from one sample, sequenced in a study of vaccination and CD4 T cells after COVID-19. The antigens these receptors bind are not known. Via MiXCR, TCRdb re-called the PCR reads, giving one row per CDR3 protein. The profile shows over 10,000 distinct CDR3 sequences, 40% to 50% of them singletons. Sequenced: CD4+ T cells from blood, cultured in vitro. The receptors here all came from a human donor who had recovered from COVID-19. Both conserved end residues are part of each CDR3. A D gene is named only where the DNA matches it firmly. Where a row states a size, it is once, few, many or the class of an expanded clone; other rows omit it.

D: .
V: TRBV6-1
J: TRBJ1-2
size: few
length: 15
CDR3: CASKEGKGVRYGYTF
DNA: TGTGCCAGCAAAGAGGGGAAAGGAGTGCGCTATGGCTACACCTTC

D: TRBD1
V: TRBV6-5
J: TRBJ2-1
size: .
length: 15
CDR3: CASSSGTGGYDEQFF
DNA: TGTGCCAGCAGTTCTGGGACAGGGGGGTATGATGAGCAGTTCTTC

D: .
V: TRBV2
J: TRBJ2-1
size: few
length: 16
CDR3: CASSENLALGGREQFF
DNA: TGTGCCAGCAGTGAAAACCTAGCGTTAGGAGGTCGTGAGCAGTTCTTC

D: .
V: TRBV5-4
J: TRBJ2-7
size: .
length: 13
CDR3: CASSFILVAEQYF
DNA: TGTGCCAGCAGCTTTATCCTTGTTGCCGAGCAGTACTTC

D: TRBD2
V: TRBV5-4
J: TRBJ2-3
size: few
length: 18
CDR3: CASSRGLAGPSGTDTQYF
DNA: TGTGCCAGCAGCAGGGGACTAGCGGGACCCTCTGGCACAGATACGCAGTATTTT

D: .
V: TRBV5-4
J: TRBJ1-2
size: .
length: 12
CDR3: CASSPDNYGYTF
DNA: TGTGCCAGCAGCCCGGACAACTATGGCTACACCTTC

D: TRBD2
V: TRBV6-5
J: TRBJ2-2
size: .
length: 16
CDR3: CASSYSSGTSIGELFF
DNA: TGTGCCAGCAGTTACTCCTCCGGGACTAGTATCGGGGAGCTGTTTTTT

D: .
V: TRBV19
J: TRBJ1-5
size: .
length: 15
CDR3: CASRDNYLSNQPQHF
DNA: TGTGCCAGTAGAGACAATTACCTTAGCAATCAGCCCCAGCATTTT

D: TRBD1
V: TRBV4-1
J: TRBJ1-6
size: few
length: 19
CDR3: CASSQFGGQGAPYNSPLHF
DNA: TGCGCCAGCAGCCAATTCGGGGGACAGGGGGCTCCATATAATTCACCCCTCCACTTT

D: .
V: TRBV5-4
J: TRBJ1-6
size: .
length: 15
CDR3: CASSLLSSDNSPLHF
DNA: TGTGCCAGCAGCTTGCTAAGTTCCGATAATTCACCCCTCCACTTT

D: .
V: TRBV18
J: TRBJ1-1
size: few
length: 13
CDR3: CASSRDVSTEAFF
DNA: TGTGCCAGCTCACGGGATGTGAGCACTGAAGCTTTCTTT

D: .
V: TRBV6-1
J: TRBJ2-7
size: .
length: 14
CDR3: CASSQTTGSYEQYF
DNA: TGTGCCAGCAGTCAGACGACCGGATCCTACGAGCAGTACTTC

D: .
V: TRBV10-3
J: TRBJ2-7
size: .
length: 12
CDR3: CAISSNSYEQYF
DNA: TGTGCCATCAGCTCCAATAGCTACGAGCAGTACTTC

D: TRBD2
V: TRBV6-1
J: TRBJ2-3
size: .
length: 15
CDR3: CASRRTSGTTDTQYF
DNA: TGTGCCAGCAGGAGGACTAGCGGGACGACTGATACGCAGTATTTT

D: .
V: TRBV30
J: TRBJ1-1
size: few
length: 13
CDR3: CAWSVKPGLEAFF
DNA: TGTGCCTGGAGTGTAAAGCCCGGACTTGAAGCTTTCTTT

D: TRBD2
V: TRBV12-3/TRBV12-4
J: TRBJ2-5
size: few
length: 13
CDR3: CASRGTSGGTQYF
DNA: TGTGCCAGCAGAGGGACTAGCGGGGGGACCCAGTACTTC

D: TRBD1
V: TRBV24-1
J: TRBJ2-5
size: .
length: 16
CDR3: CATSDIGTGKTETQYF
DNA: TGTGCCACCAGTGATATCGGGACAGGGAAGACGGAGACCCAGTACTTC

D: .
V: TRBV7-6
J: TRBJ2-1
size: .
length: 13
CDR3: CASSLNRDNEQFF
DNA: TGTGCCAGCAGCTTGAACAGGGACAATGAGCAGTTCTTC

D: .
V: TRBV7-2
J: TRBJ2-7
size: .
length: 16
CDR3: CASSLAGGPITYEQYF
DNA: TGTGCCAGCAGCTTAGCGGGGGGGCCTATAACCTACGAGCAGTACTTC

D: .
V: TRBV5-1
J: TRBJ2-5
size: .
length: 13
CDR3: CASSPIRQETQYF
DNA: TGCGCCAGCAGCCCAATCCGTCAAGAGACCCAGTACTTC

D: TRBD2
V: TRBV7-8
J: TRBJ2-3
size: .
length: 20
CDR3: CASSGRLGGGAGVPADTQYF
DNA: TGTGCCAGCAGCGGACGACTGGGCGGGGGGGCCGGTGTTCCCGCAGATACGCAGTATTTT

D: TRBD1
V: TRBV30
J: TRBJ1-2
size: few
length: 13
CDR3: CAWSSRGKDGYTF
DNA: TGTGCCTGGAGCAGCAGGGGGAAGGATGGCTACACCTTC

D: .
V: TRBV6-5
J: TRBJ1-1
size: .
length: 15
CDR3: CASSYSWAQGTEAFF
DNA: TGTGCCAGCAGTTACTCTTGGGCACAGGGCACTGAAGCTTTCTTT

D: TRBD1
V: TRBV6-1
J: TRBJ1-3
size: once
length: 16
CDR3: CASSAGTGGTGNTIYF
DNA: TGTGCCAGCAGTGCCGGGACAGGGGGCACAGGAAACACCATATATTTT

D: TRBD1
V: TRBV30
J: TRBJ2-3
size: .
length: 13
CDR3: CAWTGGGADTQYF
DNA: TGTGCCTGGACAGGGGGTGGTGCAGATACGCAGTATTTT

D: .
V: TRBV7-7
J: TRBJ1-5
size: .
length: 13
CDR3: CASSVGMNQPQHF
DNA: TGTGCTAGCAGCGTGGGTATGAATCAGCCCCAGCATTTT

D: .
V: TRBV19
J: TRBJ1-5
size: .
length: 16
CDR3: CASSNTGPAVNQPQHF
DNA: TGTGCCAGTAGTAACACGGGGCCCGCCGTTAATCAGCCCCAGCATTTT

D: .
V: TRBV6-1
J: TRBJ1-5
size: .
length: 15
CDR3: CASSASGQNNQPQHF
DNA: TGTGCCAGCAGTGCATCCGGACAGAACAATCAGCCCCAGCATTTT

D: TRBD1
V: TRBV12-3/TRBV12-4
J: TRBJ2-3
size: .
length: 15
CDR3: CASSSQGVGTDTQYF
DNA: TGTGCCAGCAGTTCGCAGGGGGTGGGAACAGATACGCAGTATTTT

D: TRBD1
V: TRBV7-2
J: TRBJ1-1
size: .
length: 14
CDR3: CASSLEGTVAGAFF
DNA: TGTGCCAGCAGCTTAGAGGGGACAGTCGCTGGAGCTTTCTTT

D: TRBD1
V: TRBV6-1
J: TRBJ1-4
size: once
length: 15
CDR3: CASRRQTGSNEKLFF
DNA: TGTGCCAGCAGACGCCAGACAGGGAGTAATGAAAAACTGTTTTTT

D: .
V: TRBV27
J: TRBJ2-2
size: large
length: 14
CDR3: CASSEQGNTGELFF
DNA: TGTGCCAGCAGTGAACAGGGGAACACCGGGGAGCTGTTTTTT

D: TRBD1
V: TRBV7-9
J: TRBJ2-7
size: .
length: 13
CDR3: CASSRGQGNEQYF
DNA: TGTGCCAGCAGCCGCGGACAGGGCAACGAGCAGTACTTC

D: .
V: TRBV28
J: TRBJ2-3
size: .
length: 11
CDR3: CASRGTDTQYF
DNA: TGTGCCAGCAGGGGGACAGATACGCAGTATTTT

D: .
V: TRBV9
J: TRBJ1-1
size: .
length: 13
CDR3: CASSGPERTEAFF
DNA: TGTGCCAGCAGCGGACCCGAACGGACTGAAGCTTTCTTT

D: TRBD1
V: TRBV7-6
J: TRBJ1-1
size: .
length: 13
CDR3: CASRRTGSTEAFF
DNA: TGTGCCAGCCGTCGGACAGGGAGCACTGAAGCTTTCTTT

D: .
V: TRBV20-1
J: TRBJ1-1
size: few
length: 14
CDR3: CSASASVWNTEAFF
DNA: TGCAGTGCTAGTGCCTCAGTCTGGAACACTGAAGCTTTCTTT

D: .
V: TRBV19
J: TRBJ2-6
size: .
length: 15
CDR3: CASSDQSTGANVLTF
DNA: TGTGCCAGTTCGGATCAGAGTACGGGGGCCAACGTCCTGACTTTC

D: TRBD1
V: TRBV24-1
J: TRBJ2-3
size: few
length: 15
CDR3: CATSNRDRVPDTQYF
DNA: TGTGCCACCAGCAACCGGGACAGGGTCCCCGATACGCAGTATTTT

D: .
V: TRBV10-3
J: TRBJ1-2
size: few
length: 15
CDR3: CAISDFGGFNYGYTF
DNA: TGTGCCATCAGTGACTTCGGGGGATTCAACTATGGCTACACCTTC

D: .
V: TRBV9
J: TRBJ2-5
size: .
length: 15
CDR3: CASSVGIGGQETQYF
DNA: TGTGCCAGCAGCGTAGGAATAGGGGGGCAAGAGACCCAGTACTTC

D: .
V: TRBV14
J: TRBJ1-1
size: .
length: 15
CDR3: CASSQVGAFGGIAFF
DNA: TGTGCCAGCAGCCAAGTCGGTGCGTTCGGGGGGATAGCTTTCTTT

D: .
V: TRBV20-1
J: TRBJ1-1
size: few
length: 11
CDR3: CSASTNPEAFF
DNA: TGCAGTGCTAGTACAAACCCGGAAGCTTTCTTT

D: .
V: TRBV19
J: TRBJ1-1
size: .
length: 14
CDR3: CASSDSRENTEAFF
DNA: TGTGCCAGTAGCGACAGTCGGGAGAACACTGAAGCTTTCTTT

D: .
V: TRBV20-1
J: TRBJ2-7
size: .
length: 15
CDR3: CSARGVGVSSYEQYF
DNA: TGCAGTGCTAGAGGGGTGGGGGTTAGCTCCTACGAGCAGTACTTC

D: TRBD1
V: TRBV3-1
J: TRBJ1-1
size: .
length: 16
CDR3: CASGPRGTGQNTEAFF
DNA: TGTGCCAGCGGCCCTCGCGGGACAGGGCAGAACACTGAAGCTTTCTTT

D: TRBD1
V: TRBV27
J: TRBJ1-2
size: .
length: 13
CDR3: CASINRGPYGYTF
DNA: TGTGCCAGCATAAACAGGGGGCCCTATGGCTACACCTTC

D: .
V: TRBV18
J: TRBJ1-1
size: .
length: 13
CDR3: CASSPHRDTEAFF
DNA: TGTGCCAGCTCACCCCACAGGGACACTGAAGCTTTCTTT

D: .
V: TRBV6-1
J: TRBJ1-5
size: medium-sized
length: 13
CDR3: CASSEGGSQPQHF
DNA: TGTGCCAGCAGTGAAGGGGGCAGTCAGCCCCAGCATTTT

D: .
V: TRBV19
J: TRBJ2-1
size: .
length: 13
CDR3: CASSIFRGNEQFF
DNA: TGTGCCAGTAGTATTTTCCGTGGGAATGAGCAGTTCTTC

D: .
V: TRBV19
J: TRBJ1-1
size: .
length: 13
CDR3: CASSLQGNTEAFF
DNA: TGTGCCAGTAGTCTCCAGGGAAACACTGAAGCTTTCTTT

D: .
V: TRBV24-1
J: TRBJ2-5
size: few
length: 15
CDR3: CATSDPRGPLETQYF
DNA: TGTGCCACCAGTGACCCCCGGGGTCCCCTGGAGACCCAGTACTTC

D: TRBD1
V: TRBV7-6
J: TRBJ2-7
size: .
length: 16
CDR3: CASSHKTGDRSYEQYF
DNA: TGTGCCAGCAGCCATAAAACAGGGGACCGTTCCTACGAGCAGTACTTC